Presented here are 25 T cell receptor beta chains from one specimen sequenced in a study of a mutant IDH1 vaccine in newly diagnosed glioma. The time point is: week 47, end of study. Vaccination comprised doses that each held 300 ug of mutant IDH1 20-mer peptide, plus topical imiquimod. The assay was immunoSEQ multiplex PCR, and TCRdb's table has in-frame clones only and misses some. Among tens of thousands of clones listed, 83% were seen once. No antigen has been identified for these receptors. This sample comprised PBMCs, obtained from a glioma patient whose treatment included an IDH1 peptide vaccine. The receptors were gathered from a young man with glioma.

This clone was observed a handful of times. The V call is TRBV18, the J call TRBJ1-3, with TRBD1 identical over 9 bases. Germline trimming cut 5 bases from V and 3 bases from J; bases unmatched to any gene: 8. CDR1 KGHSH and CDR2 LQKENI come from the germline V gene. The CDR3 covers 16 residues. The CDR3 protein is CASSSGQGGGGNTIYF. The CDR3 bases are TGTGCCAGCTCATCGGGACAGGGAGGAGGTGGAAACACCATATATTTT.

V usage is TRBV9 and J usage is TRBJ1-6; D gene uncertain. The germline V and J ends were trimmed by 4 bases and 0 bases, with 17 bases remaining between them. The germline gives CDR1 SGDLS, CDR2 YYNGEE. The length of the CDR3 is 18 residues. This chain's CDR3 is CASSSDTGWSSYNSPLHF. CDR3 DNA sequence: TGTGCCAGCAGCTCCGATACGGGTTGGAGCTCCTATAATTCACCCCTCCACTTT.

The genes are TRBV6-5 and TRBJ1-6; D is ambiguous. Trimming shortened V by 0 bases and J by 7 bases, and 13 bases separated the two germline ends. The CDR3 runs to 16 residues. Germline V gene data show CDR1 as MNHEY and CDR2 as SVGAGI. CDR3 protein: CASSYSMMRVNSPLHF. The DNA of the CDR3 is TGTGCCAGCAGTTACTCGATGATGCGGGTGAATTCACCCCTCCACTTT.

This rearrangement joins TRBV27 to TRBJ2-2; TRBD1 might be the D (5 bases). The CDR3 is made up of 15 amino acids. V was clipped by 0 bases and J by 4 bases, with 9 bases between them. Germline V gene data show CDR1 as MNHEY and CDR2 as SMNVEV (reference sequence). The CDR3 DNA sequence: TGTGCCAGCAGTTTATCGATGACAGCCACCGGGGAGCTGTTTTTT. Amino acid sequence: CASSLSMTATGELFF.

This sequence joins TRBV30 and TRBJ2-5, with 11 bases lining up with TRBD2. The ends lost 3 bases at V and 1 base at J; junction bases unmatched: 4. Germline values: CDR1 GTSNPN, CDR2 SVGIG (reference sequence). The CDR3 is made up of 15 amino acids. The CDR3: CAWSQGLAAQETQYF. The CDR3 region has the DNA TGTGCCTGGAGCCAGGGACTAGCGGCCCAAGAGACCCAGTACTTC.

This clone was seen once. CDR3 region: CASSLVIAGCTDTQYF. The CDR3 DNA reads as TGTGCCAGCAGCTTAGTGATAGCGGGGTGCACAGATACGCAGTATTTT. The chain recombines TRBV7-6 with TRBJ2-3; 8 nucleotides line up with TRBD2. V lost 1 base to trimming and J lost 1 base; unmatched junction nucleotides: 4. The CDR3 is 16 residues long. Germline values: CDR1 SGHVS, CDR2 FNYEAQ.

With regard to this clone: An end of the junction differs from the germline gene, which may be a read error. The CDR3 nucleotides read TGTGCCACCAGCAGAGATTTTTGGCGGGGAAGCTCCTACAATGAGCGGTTCTTC. Amino acid sequence: CATSRDFWRGSSYNERFF. This sequence joins TRBV15 and TRBJ2-1; D perhaps matches TRBD2 (6 bases). Germline V gene data show CDR1 as LNHNV and CDR2 as YYDKDF (reference sequence). The CDR3 runs to 18 residues.

The gene calls are TRBV2 and TRBJ2-1; 12 bases agree with TRBD1. The ends lost 6 bases at V and 9 bases at J; junction bases unmatched: 9. This CDR3 comprises 15 residues. The V gene's germline CDR1 is SNHLY and CDR2 FYNNEI. The DNA for the CDR3 is TGTGCCAGCAGGAACCCGGGACAGGGGGCGAGTGAGCAGTTCTTC. Translated, it gives CASRNPGQGASEQFF.

This sequence joins TRBV29-1 and TRBJ2-6; D may be TRBD1 (5 bases). Germline CDR1 is SQVTM and CDR2 is ANQGSEA. V dropped 6 bases and J dropped 2 bases, with 11 bases sitting between them. CDR3 length equals 14 residues. The CDR3 loop reads CSVGQGAGANVLTF. CDR3 bases: TGCAGCGTCGGGCAAGGGGCTGGGGCCAACGTCCTGACTTTC.

The genes are TRBV4-1 and TRBJ2-4; unclear D gene. V shed 1 base and J shed 0 bases, with 13 bases lying between them. This CDR3 contains 17 residues. CDR1 and CDR2 from the germline V gene are MGHRA and YSYEKL. CDR3 sequence (DNA): TGCGCCAGCAGCCAAGTATCAGGCGCACTAGCCAAAAACATTCAGTACTTC. This encodes CASSQVSGALAKNIQYF.

This clone was counted only a few times. J is TRBJ2-1 and V is TRBV15; tentative D call: TRBD1 (6 bases). V gave up 8 bases and J gave up 2 bases, with 13 bases separating them. The CDR3 spans 14 residues. Germline V gene sequence: CDR1 LNHNV, CDR2 YYDKDF (reference sequence). The CDR3 sequence is CATVQGRTYNEQFF. CDR3 bases: TGTGCCACCGTGCAGGGGCGCACCTACAATGAGCAGTTCTTC.

V gene TRBV4-1 combines with J gene TRBJ2-7; no clear D. The CDR3 loop spans 15 amino acids. V shed 0 bases and J shed 5 bases, with 14 bases lying between them. CDR1 is MGHRA and CDR2 is YSYEKL in the germline V gene. The CDR3: CASSQDIRKGNEQYF. CDR3 DNA: TGCGCCAGCAGCCAAGATATACGCAAAGGGAACGAGCAGTACTTC.

The CDR3 sequence is CASSLGYNEQFF. CDR3 bases: TGTGCCAGCAGCTTAGGCTACAATGAGCAGTTCTTC. This chain uses TRBV7-9 with TRBJ2-1; D call uncertain. CDR3 length: 12 residues. Germline V CDR1 and CDR2: SEHNR, FQNEAQ (reference sequence). Trimming stripped 1 base from V and 3 bases from J, with 1 base between.

The chain combines TRBV19 with TRBJ1-5; D perhaps matches TRBD1 (6 bases). CDR1 is LNHDA and CDR2 is SQIVND in the germline V gene (reference sequence). The CDR3 has 16 amino acids. The V end was cut by 4 bases, the J end by 0 bases, with 13 bases between. The CDR3 nucleotides read TGTGCCAGTAGTAACAGGGCTAGCTATAGCAATCAGCCCCAGCATTTT. Its translation is CASSNRASYSNQPQHF.

The V call is TRBV29-1, the J call TRBJ2-5; D unclear. Between the trimmed V and J ends, which lost 8 bases and 1 base, there was a span of 14 bases. CDR1 and CDR2 from the germline V gene are SQVTM and ANQGSEA. This CDR3 region has 13 residues. The CDR3 DNA reads TGCAGCTGTTATGTGTCAACCCAAGAGACCCAGTACTTC. It is translated as CSCYVSTQETQYF.

This sequence joins TRBV4-1 and TRBJ1-2; D remains unclear. From germline, CDR1 is MGHRA and CDR2 YSYEKL. The CDR3 loop spans 15 amino acids. V lost 1 base and J 3 bases, leaving 12 bases between the germline ends. Written as DNA, the CDR3 is TGCGCCAGCAGCCAAGTTGGAGGGAGGGACTATGGCTACACCTTC. It specifies CASSQVGGRDYGYTF.

This rearrangement joins TRBV27 to TRBJ1-2; D possibly corresponds to TRBD1 (5 bases). The CDR3 consists of 14 residues. Germline V gene sequence: CDR1 MNHEY, CDR2 SMNVEV (reference sequence). Deletions cut 1 base from V and 5 bases from J, with 11 bases between. CDR3 DNA: TGTGCCAGCAGTTTATTTGTAGGGGATTATGGCTACACCTTC. Residues: CASSLFVGDYGYTF.

This clone has more than one count but fewer than ten. V is TRBV18 and J is TRBJ1-5; 12 nucleotides align to TRBD1. Looked up from germline, CDR1 is KGHSH and CDR2 is LQKENI. J lost 6 bases, V lost 5 bases, and 5 bases had no gene match. The CDR3 extends over 15 amino acids. CDR3 coding DNA: TGTGCCAGCTCAGCCGGGACAGGGGGCATTCAGCCCCAGCATTTT. It yields the protein CASSAGTGGIQPQHF.

The V gene is TRBV18, the J gene TRBJ2-7; 7 bases line up with TRBD1. From germline, CDR1 is KGHSH and CDR2 LQKENI. This CDR3 has 14 residues. After removal of 3 bases from V and 1 base from J, the junction contained 3 bases not matched to a gene. The CDR3 sequence is CASSPYRGSYEQYF. CDR3 DNA sequence: TGTGCCAGCTCACCTTACAGGGGTTCCTACGAGCAGTACTTC.

The genes are TRBV6-6 and TRBJ1-2, with 8 nucleotides matching TRBD1. J was trimmed by 7 bases and V by 2 bases; bases with no gene match: 6. Germline CDR1 MNHNY, CDR2 SVGAGI (reference sequence). The CDR3 is 14 residues long. This CDR3 is CASSYRQGAGGYTF. Here the CDR3 DNA reads TGTGCCAGCAGTTACAGGCAGGGGGCCGGTGGCTACACCTTC.

The J gene is TRBJ1-5, the V gene TRBV2; no definite D call. This CDR3 is built from 14 residues. V was pared by 4 bases and J by 0 bases, with 7 bases between. Germline CDR1 and CDR2: SNHLY and FYNNEI. The CDR3 protein is CASSGTNSNQPQHF. CDR3 nucleotides: TGTGCCAGCAGTGGCACTAATAGCAATCAGCCCCAGCATTTT.

The chain joins TRBV30 to TRBJ1-3; D not resolved. The CDR3 is made up of 14 amino acids. The V gene lost 1 base and the J gene lost 6 bases, with 13 bases spanning the gap. In germline, CDR1 is GTSNPN, CDR2 SVGIG (reference sequence). The CDR3 reads CAWSGGLGKNTIYF. CDR3 in DNA: TGTGCCTGGAGTGGGGGTTTGGGAAAAAACACCATATATTTT.

The chain uses TRBV6-1 and TRBJ1-5; 12 bases agree with TRBD1. The CDR3 contains 16 residues. Unmatched junction bases numbered 9, after V lost 6 bases and J lost 6 bases. Germline CDR1 and CDR2: MNHNS and SASEGT. The CDR3 protein is CASRERGQGAAQPQHF. The CDR3 coding sequence is TGTGCCAGCAGGGAACGGGGACAGGGGGCCGCTCAGCCCCAGCATTTT.

The count of this clone is one. The chain joins TRBV10-2 to TRBJ2-6; D is uncertain. The CDR3 is made up of 16 amino acids. CDR1 and CDR2 from the germline V gene are WSHSY and SAAADI. Trimming took off 3 bases at V and 0 bases at J, with 9 bases between the two ends. CDR3 bases: TGCGCCAGCAGTGATTACATCAGCTCTGGGGCCAACGTCCTGACTTTC. Amino acids: CASSDYISSGANVLTF.

In regard to this clone: Other DNA variants within this sample encode the same CDR3. The genes are TRBV6-7 and TRBJ1-4; D gene uncertain. TRBV6-7 is an open reading frame, and its role is uncertain. V gave up 2 bases and J gave up 8 bases, with 18 bases separating them. CDR3 size: 16 residues. CDR3 sequence: CASSYPWPGGFEKLFF. CDR3 in DNA: TGTGCCAGCAGTTACCCGTGGCCAGGCGGATTCGAAAAACTGTTTTTT.